These 4 T cell receptor beta chains came from one sample sequenced in a study of cytomegalovirus exposure and HLA in healthy donors. Both 60 Vbeta primers and 13 Jbeta primers went into the PCR. Clones were sequenced by immunoSEQ multiplex PCR, and TCRdb holds only the in-frame ones, with some missing. The table records 85,000 to 130,000 clones, 76% of them present only once. The sequencing sample was made of PBMCs. These receptors were collected from a young woman in good health and CMV-seropositive.

The chain joins TRBV6-5 to TRBJ2-1, with 10 positions matching TRBD2. After removal of 2 bases from V and 3 bases from J, the junction contained 4 bases not matched to a gene. Per the germline V gene, CDR1 is MNHEY and CDR2 is SVGAGI. The CDR3 is 16 residues long. Here the CDR3 DNA reads TGTGCCAGCAGTTACGGAGCGGGAGGGTACTACAATGAGCAGTTCTTC. Its translation: CASSYGAGGYYNEQFF.

The chain is built from TRBV25-1 and TRBJ2-7; 13 bases fit TRBD2. Germline V gene lookup returns CDR1 MGHDK and CDR2 SYGVNS. The CDR3 has 16 amino acids. J lost 0 bases, V lost 1 base, and 0 bases had no gene match. DNA for the CDR3: TGTGCCAGCAGTGAATGGACTAGCGGGAGCTCCTACGAGCAGTACTTC. This sequence encodes CASSEWTSGSSYEQYF.

The chain has TRBV30 and TRBJ2-1, with TRBD2 matching 9 bases. The germline V gene has CDR1 GTSNPN and CDR2 SVGIG (reference sequence). The CDR3 totals 13 residues. V shed 2 bases and J 6 bases; nucleotides not matched to a gene: 2. As DNA, the CDR3 is TGTGCCTGGAGTCGACTAGCGGCCAATGAGCAGTTCTTC. It is translated as CAWSRLAANEQFF.

The chain employs TRBV7-9 and TRBJ2-7, with D perhaps TRBD2 (6 bases). This CDR3 spans 14 amino acids. V was shortened by 1 base and J by 1 base, with 8 bases between the two germline ends. Germline lookup yields CDR1 SEHNR and CDR2 FQNEAQ (reference sequence). The CDR3 DNA follows: TGTGCCAGCAGCTTAGACCGGGAGTCCTACGAGCAGTACTTC. Its protein product is CASSLDRESYEQYF. Complete variable domain (other parts from reference TRBV7-9 and TRBJ2-7): DTGVSQNPRHKITKRGQNVTFRCDPISEHNRLYWYRQTLGQGPEFLTYFQNEAQLEKSRLLSDRFSAERPKGSFSTLEIQRTEQGDSAMYLCASSLDRESYEQYFGPGTRLTVT.